This T cell receptor (beta chain) was identified in a study of human T cells and chemical hapten exposure. About the research overall: Skin of the upper inner arm, about 2 cm by about 2 cm, received 2% DPC for sensitization.

This CDR3 has 15 residues. CDR1 and CDR2 from the germline V gene are SGHVS and FNYEAQ. V dropped 4 bases and J dropped 6; count of bases not matched to a gene: 1. Study findings and constraints: Significantly greater numbers of large CDR3 similarity clusters came from expanded TCRs than from controls.

Time point indicated: pre-sensitization, week 0. Described treatment: therapeutic diphenylcyclopropenone sensitization with weekly scalp DPC. The study drew its donors from alopecia patients who were 18 to 70 years old and suitable for DPC. The sample holds many counts of this clonotype. Its antigen is unknown. A single record per CDR3 protein comes from TCRdb applying MiXCR to the RACE reads. The sample has a few hundred thousand distinct CDR3 sequences; approximately 7.5% are singletons. The TCR originated in a man aged 18 to 29 with alopecia areata. Some clones in this sample may be carry-over from other donors' samples. V gene TRBV7-6 combines with J gene TRBJ2-1, with 15 bases identical to TRBD2. The sample was whole blood, taken in connection with sensitization to the hapten diphenylcyclopropenone (DPC). The CDR3: CASSWTSGGANEQFF. CDR3 DNA: TGTGCCAGCAGCTGGACTAGCGGGGGGGCCAATGAGCAGTTCTTC.